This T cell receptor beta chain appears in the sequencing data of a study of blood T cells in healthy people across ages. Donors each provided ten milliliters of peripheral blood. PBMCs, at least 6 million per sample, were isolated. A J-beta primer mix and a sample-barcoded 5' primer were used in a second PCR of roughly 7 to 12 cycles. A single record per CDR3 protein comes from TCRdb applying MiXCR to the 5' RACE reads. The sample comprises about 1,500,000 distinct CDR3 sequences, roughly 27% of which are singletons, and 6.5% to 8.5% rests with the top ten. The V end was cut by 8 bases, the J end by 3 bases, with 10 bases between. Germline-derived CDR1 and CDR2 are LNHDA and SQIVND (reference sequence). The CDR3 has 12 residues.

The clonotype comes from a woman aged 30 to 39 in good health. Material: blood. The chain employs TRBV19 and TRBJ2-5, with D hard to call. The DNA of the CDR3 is TGTGCCAGTGGGATAGGTGAAGAGACCCAGTACTTC. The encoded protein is CASGIGEETQYF.